The entry below describes one T cell receptor beta chain. No antigen is known for it. Sequencing libraries made from TCR beta cDNA carried unique molecular identifiers. Each CDR3 protein gets one entry after TCRdb re-called the PCR reads with MiXCR. The data show 750,000 to 950,000 distinct CDR3 sequences, roughly 50% seen once. The data originate from a study of post-analysis software for immune sequencing data. Points from the study as a whole: About five TRBV segments, including TRBV5-6, TRBV5-1 and TRBV20-1, were more frequent in patients than controls.

The length of the CDR3 is 14 residues. Germline CDR1 and CDR2: GTSNPN and SVGIG (reference sequence). Deletions cut 3 bases from V and 13 bases from J, with 22 bases between. The clonotype originates from a girl under 18 with multiple sclerosis. Sequencing input: blood. The chain has TRBV30 and TRBJ2-4, with D tentatively TRBD1 (5 bases). The CDR3, as DNA: TGTGCCTGGAGAGACAGACTTAGCTCCTACGGGCAGTACTTC. It translates to CAWRDRLSSYGQYF.